These T cell receptor beta chains were read from a single sample in a study of blood T cell repertoires in COVID-19. Profiling relied on immunoSEQ multiplex PCR, and the TCRdb table lists in-frame clones only, not all of them. The sample consists of some 100,000 clones, about four fifths of them appearing once. The sequencing sample was made of peripheral blood. The receptors stem from a human donor in a cohort sampled during active COVID-19. The CDR3 runs from the conserved cysteine through the conserved F or W. Fields, in order: D gene, V gene, clone size, J gene, CDR3 DNA, CDR3 protein. A D gene is named only where the DNA matches it firmly. Rows give clone size only sometimes, using once, few, many, or a class for an expanded clone.

TRBD1	TRBV11-3	.	TRBJ2-7	TGTGCCAGCAGCTCAGGGACAGGATCCTACGAGCAGTACTTC	CASSSGTGSYEQYF
.	TRBV6-2/TRBV6-3	.	TRBJ2-7	TGTGCCAGCAGTAAAGTGACAGTCCCATCCTCCTACGAGCAGTACTTC	CASSKVTVPSSYEQYF
TRBD1	TRBV5-4	.	TRBJ2-3	TGTGCCAGCAGCTTGCCCGACAGGGGAGGCACAGATACGCAGTATTTT	CASSLPDRGGTDTQYF
TRBD2	TRBV7-2	.	TRBJ2-1	TGTGCCAGCAGCTTAGCTCTAGCGGGGGCTGCTGAGCAGTTCTTC	CASSLALAGAAEQFF
TRBD2	TRBV20-1	.	TRBJ2-5	TGCAGTGCTAGTTGGGGGGGGACCGAAGAGACCCAGTACTTC	CSASWGGTEETQYF
TRBD1	TRBV2	few	TRBJ2-5	TGTGCCAGCAGTACCACAGGGGAAGAGACCCAGTACTTC	CASSTTGEETQYF
.	TRBV28	.	TRBJ1-4	TGTGCCAGCAGCGAGCAGACGCCCCGGGGGGAACTGTTTTTT	CASSEQTPRGELFF
.	TRBV12-3/TRBV12-4	.	TRBJ1-2	TGTGCCAGCCAAAGGGGGTTTTATGGCTACACCTTC	CASQRGFYGYTF
.	TRBV6-2/TRBV6-3	.	TRBJ1-5	TGTGCCAGCAGTTACGCGGGGTTGGGGGATCAGCCCCAGCATTTT	CASSYAGLGDQPQHF
TRBD1	TRBV6-1	.	TRBJ1-1	TGTGCCAGCAGTGACAGGGGGCAGGCGAACACTGAAGCTTTCTTT	CASSDRGQANTEAFF
TRBD1	TRBV5-1	.	TRBJ1-1	TGCGCCAGCAGCTATAGACAGGGGATGAACACTGAAGCTTTCTTT	CASSYRQGMNTEAFF
.	TRBV30	.	TRBJ1-2	TGTGCCTGGAGTGGGAGGGGGGGCGGCTATGGCTACACCTTC	CAWSGRGGGYGYTF
TRBD1	TRBV30	.	TRBJ1-1	TGTGCCTGGAGTACGAACAGGGGGCGCGTAGCTTTCTTT	CAWSTNRGRVAFF
TRBD1	TRBV4-1	.	TRBJ1-6	TGCGCCAGCAGCCAGGGACAGGGGGAGAGGAGGTCCTATAATTCACCCCTCCACTTT	CASSQGQGERRSYNSPLHF
TRBD1	TRBV4-1	.	TRBJ1-2	TGCGCCAGCAGCCCCCGACAGGGGGTAGATGGCTACACCTTC	CASSPRQGVDGYTF
.	TRBV2	.	TRBJ2-5	TGTGCCAGCAGTGTTGTGCGTCAAGAGACCCAGTACTTC	CASSVVRQETQYF
.	TRBV6-1	.	TRBJ2-6	TGTGCCAGCAGTGAAGTTGGCGGGGGCCACATATCTGGGGCCAACGTCCTGACTTTC	CASSEVGGGHISGANVLTF